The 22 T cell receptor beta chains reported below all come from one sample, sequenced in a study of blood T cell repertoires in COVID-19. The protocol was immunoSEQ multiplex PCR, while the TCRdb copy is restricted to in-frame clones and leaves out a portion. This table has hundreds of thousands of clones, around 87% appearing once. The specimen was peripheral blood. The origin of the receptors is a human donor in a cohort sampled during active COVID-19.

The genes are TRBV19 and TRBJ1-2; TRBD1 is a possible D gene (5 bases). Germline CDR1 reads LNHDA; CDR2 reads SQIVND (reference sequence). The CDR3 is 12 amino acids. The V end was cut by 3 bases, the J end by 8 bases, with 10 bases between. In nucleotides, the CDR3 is TGTGCCAGTAGTATTTCAGGGTCGGGCTACACCTTC. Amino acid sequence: CASSISGSGYTF.

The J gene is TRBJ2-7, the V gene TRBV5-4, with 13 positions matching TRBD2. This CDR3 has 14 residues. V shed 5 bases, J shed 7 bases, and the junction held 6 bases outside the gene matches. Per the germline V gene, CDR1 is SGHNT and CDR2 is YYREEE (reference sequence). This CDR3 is CASRPPGLAGEQYF. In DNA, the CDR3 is TGTGCCAGCAGACCCCCGGGACTAGCGGGAGAGCAGTACTTC. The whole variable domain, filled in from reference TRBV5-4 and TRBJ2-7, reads ETGVTQSPTHLIKTRGQQVTLRCSSQSGHNTVSWYQQALGQGPQFIFQYYREEENGRGNFPPRFSGLQFPNYSSELNVNALELDDSALYLCASRPPGLAGEQYFGPGTRLTVT.

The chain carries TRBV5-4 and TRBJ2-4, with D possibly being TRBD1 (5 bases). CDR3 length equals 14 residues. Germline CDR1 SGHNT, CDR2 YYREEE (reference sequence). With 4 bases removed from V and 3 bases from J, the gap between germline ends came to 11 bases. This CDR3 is CASSPWGSKNIQYF. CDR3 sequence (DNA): TGTGCCAGCAGCCCGTGGGGCAGCAAAAACATTCAGTACTTC.

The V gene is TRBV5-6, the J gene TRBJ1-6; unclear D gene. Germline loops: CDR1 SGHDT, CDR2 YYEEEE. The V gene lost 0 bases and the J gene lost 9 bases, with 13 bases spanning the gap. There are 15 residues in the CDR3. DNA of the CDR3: TGTGCCAGCAGCTTGGTGTCCCCCCCTCCTTCACCCCTCCACTTT. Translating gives CASSLVSPPPSPLHF. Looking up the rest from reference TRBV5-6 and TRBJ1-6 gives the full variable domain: DAGVTQSPTHLIKTRGQQVTLRCSPKSGHDTVSWYQQALGQGPQFIFQYYEEEERQRGNFPDRFSGHQFPNYSSELNVNALLLGDSALYLCASSLVSPPPSPLHFGNGTRLTVT.

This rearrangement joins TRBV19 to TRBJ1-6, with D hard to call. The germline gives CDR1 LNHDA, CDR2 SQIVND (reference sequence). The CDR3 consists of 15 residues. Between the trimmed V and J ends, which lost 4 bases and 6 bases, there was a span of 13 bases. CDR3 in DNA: TGTGCCAGTAGTAGGTTGTCTGCTATTAATTCACCCCTCCACTTT. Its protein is CASSRLSAINSPLHF.

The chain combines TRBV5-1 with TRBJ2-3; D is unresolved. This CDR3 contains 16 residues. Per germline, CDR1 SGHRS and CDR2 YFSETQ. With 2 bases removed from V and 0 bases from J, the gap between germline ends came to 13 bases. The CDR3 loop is CASSFRLGSSTDTQYF. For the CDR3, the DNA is TGCGCCAGCAGCTTTAGGCTAGGATCTAGCACAGATACGCAGTATTTT.

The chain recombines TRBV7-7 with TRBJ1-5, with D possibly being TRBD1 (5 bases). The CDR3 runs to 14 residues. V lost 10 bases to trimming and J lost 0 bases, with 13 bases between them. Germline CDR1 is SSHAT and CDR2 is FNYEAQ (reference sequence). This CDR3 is CATKGLGSNQPQHF. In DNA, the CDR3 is TGTGCCACCAAGGGACTTGGTAGCAATCAGCCCCAGCATTTT.

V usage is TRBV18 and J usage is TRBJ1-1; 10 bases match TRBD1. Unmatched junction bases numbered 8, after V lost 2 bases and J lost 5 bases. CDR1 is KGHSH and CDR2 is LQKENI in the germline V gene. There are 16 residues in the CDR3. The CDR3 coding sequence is TGTGCCAGCTCACCAATCATCCGGGACAGGGGTACTGAAGCTTTCTTT. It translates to CASSPIIRDRGTEAFF.

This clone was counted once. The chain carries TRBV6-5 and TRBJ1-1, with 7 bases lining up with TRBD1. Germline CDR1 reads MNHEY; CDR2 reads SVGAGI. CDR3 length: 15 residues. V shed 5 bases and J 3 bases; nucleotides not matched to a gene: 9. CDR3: CASSPNRDRYTEAFF. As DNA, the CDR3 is TGTGCCAGCAGTCCCAACCGGGACAGATACACTGAAGCTTTCTTT.

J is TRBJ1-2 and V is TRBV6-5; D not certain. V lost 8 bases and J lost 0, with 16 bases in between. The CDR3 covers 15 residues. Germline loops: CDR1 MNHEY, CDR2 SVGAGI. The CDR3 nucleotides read TGTGCCAGCCCTCACACCAGGAACCCTAACTATGGCTACACCTTC. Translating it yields CASPHTRNPNYGYTF.

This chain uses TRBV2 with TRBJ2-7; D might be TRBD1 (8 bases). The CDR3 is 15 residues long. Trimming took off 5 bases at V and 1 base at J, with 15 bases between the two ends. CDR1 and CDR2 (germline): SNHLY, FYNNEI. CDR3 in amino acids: CASSTGGALSYEQYF. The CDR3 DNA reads TGTGCCAGCAGTACAGGGGGGGCATTATCCTACGAGCAGTACTTC.

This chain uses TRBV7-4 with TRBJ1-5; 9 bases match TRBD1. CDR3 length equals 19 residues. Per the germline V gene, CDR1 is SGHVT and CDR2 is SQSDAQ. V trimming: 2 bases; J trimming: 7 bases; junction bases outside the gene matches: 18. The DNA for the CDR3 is TGTGCCAGCAGCTTAACATCAGTGGGACAGGGAGACCTAGGCCAGCCCCAGCATTTT. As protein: CASSLTSVGQGDLGQPQHF.

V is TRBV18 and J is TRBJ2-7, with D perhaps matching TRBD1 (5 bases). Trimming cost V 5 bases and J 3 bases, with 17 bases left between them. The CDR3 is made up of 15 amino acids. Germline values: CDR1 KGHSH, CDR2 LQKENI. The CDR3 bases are TGTGCCAGCTCATCCCCCCAGGGTATTGTCTACGAGCAGTACTTC. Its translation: CASSSPQGIVYEQYF.

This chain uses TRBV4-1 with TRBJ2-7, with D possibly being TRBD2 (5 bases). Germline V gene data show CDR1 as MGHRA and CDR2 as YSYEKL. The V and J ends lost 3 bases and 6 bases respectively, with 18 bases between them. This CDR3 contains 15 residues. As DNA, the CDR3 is TGCGCCAGCAGCCACCGGCCGGTCCTAGCCGCCGAGCAGTACTTC. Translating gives CASSHRPVLAAEQYF.

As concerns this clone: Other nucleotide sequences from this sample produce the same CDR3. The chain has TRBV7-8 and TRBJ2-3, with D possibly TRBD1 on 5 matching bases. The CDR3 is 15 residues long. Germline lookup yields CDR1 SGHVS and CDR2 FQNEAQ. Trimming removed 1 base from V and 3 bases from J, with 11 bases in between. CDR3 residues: CASSLGGGGTDTQYF. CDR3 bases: TGTGCCAGCAGCTTAGGGGGCGGTGGGACAGATACGCAGTATTTT.

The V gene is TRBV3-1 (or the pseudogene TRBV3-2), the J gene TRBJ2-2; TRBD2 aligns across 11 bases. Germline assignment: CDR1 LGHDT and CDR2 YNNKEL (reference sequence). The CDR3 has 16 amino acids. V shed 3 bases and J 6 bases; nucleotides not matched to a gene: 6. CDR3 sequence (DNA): TGTGCCAGCAGCCAGAGACTAGCGGGGTCGGCCGGGGAGCTGTTTTTT. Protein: CASSQRLAGSAGELFF.

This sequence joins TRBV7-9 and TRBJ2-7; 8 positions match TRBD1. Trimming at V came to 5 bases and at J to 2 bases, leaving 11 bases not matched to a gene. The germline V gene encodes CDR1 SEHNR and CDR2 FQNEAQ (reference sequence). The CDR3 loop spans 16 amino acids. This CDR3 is CASSPTPGQETYEQYF. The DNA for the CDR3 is TGTGCCAGCAGCCCGACACCGGGACAGGAGACCTACGAGCAGTACTTC.

As DNA, the CDR3 is TGTGCCAGCAGTTTCCAAGCGGGAGGCAATGAGCAGTTCTTC. Translated: CASSFQAGGNEQFF. V gene TRBV27 combines with J gene TRBJ2-1, with 9 bases that match TRBD2. This CDR3 contains 14 residues. CDR1 is MNHEY and CDR2 is SMNVEV in the germline V gene (reference sequence). Losses at the gene ends were 3 bases for V and 6 bases for J; bases not matched to a gene: 3.

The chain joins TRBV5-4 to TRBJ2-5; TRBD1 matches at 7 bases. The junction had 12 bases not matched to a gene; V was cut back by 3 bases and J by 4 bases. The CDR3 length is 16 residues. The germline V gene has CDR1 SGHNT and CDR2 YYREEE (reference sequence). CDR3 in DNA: TGTGCCAGCAGCTCCTCCCGCGACAGGGTTATAGAGACCCAGTACTTC. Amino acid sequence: CASSSSRDRVIETQYF.

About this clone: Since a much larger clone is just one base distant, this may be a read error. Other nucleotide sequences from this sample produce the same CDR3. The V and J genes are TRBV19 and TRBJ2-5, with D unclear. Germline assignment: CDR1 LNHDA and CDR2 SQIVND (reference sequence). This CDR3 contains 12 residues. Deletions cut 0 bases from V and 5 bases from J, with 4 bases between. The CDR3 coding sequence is TGTGCCAGTAGTATAGATCTTGAGACCCAGTACTTC. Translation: CASSIDLETQYF.

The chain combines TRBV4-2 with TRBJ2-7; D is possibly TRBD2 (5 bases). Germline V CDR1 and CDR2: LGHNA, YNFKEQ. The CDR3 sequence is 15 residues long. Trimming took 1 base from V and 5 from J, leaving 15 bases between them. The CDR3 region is CASSQGRGPGNEQYF. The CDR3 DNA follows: TGTGCCAGCAGCCAAGGGCGAGGGCCCGGGAACGAGCAGTACTTC.

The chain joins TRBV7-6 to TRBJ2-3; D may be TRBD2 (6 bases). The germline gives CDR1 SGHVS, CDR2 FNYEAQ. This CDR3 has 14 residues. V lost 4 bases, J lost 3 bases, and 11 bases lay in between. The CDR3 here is CASSSGGVTDTQYF. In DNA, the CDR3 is TGTGCCAGCAGCTCCGGAGGGGTAACAGATACGCAGTATTTT.